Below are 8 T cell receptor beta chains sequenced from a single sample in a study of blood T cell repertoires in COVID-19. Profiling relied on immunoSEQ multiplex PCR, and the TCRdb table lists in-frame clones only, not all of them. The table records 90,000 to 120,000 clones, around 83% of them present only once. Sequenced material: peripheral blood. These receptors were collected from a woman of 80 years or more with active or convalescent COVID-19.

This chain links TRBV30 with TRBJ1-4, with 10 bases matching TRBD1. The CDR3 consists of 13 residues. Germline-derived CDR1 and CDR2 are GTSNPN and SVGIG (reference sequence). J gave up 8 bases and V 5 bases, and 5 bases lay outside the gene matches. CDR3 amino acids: CAWGDRGREKLFF. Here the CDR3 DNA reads TGTGCCTGGGGGGACAGGGGTCGAGAAAAACTGTTTTTT.

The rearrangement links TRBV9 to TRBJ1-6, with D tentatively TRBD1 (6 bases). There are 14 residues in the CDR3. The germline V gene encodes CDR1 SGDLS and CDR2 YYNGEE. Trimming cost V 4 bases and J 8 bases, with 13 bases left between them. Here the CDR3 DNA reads TGTGCCAGCAGCTTTGATCCAGGGGATTCACCCCTCCACTTT. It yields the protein CASSFDPGDSPLHF.

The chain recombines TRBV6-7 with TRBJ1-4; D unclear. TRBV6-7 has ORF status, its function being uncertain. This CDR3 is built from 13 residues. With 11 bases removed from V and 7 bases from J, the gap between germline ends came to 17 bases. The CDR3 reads CALLHGSGEKLFF. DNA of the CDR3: TGTGCCCTCCTCCACGGGAGCGGTGAAAAACTGTTTTTT.

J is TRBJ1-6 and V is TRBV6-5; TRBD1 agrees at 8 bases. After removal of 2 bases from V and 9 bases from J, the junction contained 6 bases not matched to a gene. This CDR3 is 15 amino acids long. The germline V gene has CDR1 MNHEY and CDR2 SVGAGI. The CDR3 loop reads CASSYDRGVSSPLHF. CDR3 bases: TGTGCCAGCAGTTACGACAGGGGCGTAAGTTCACCCCTCCACTTT.

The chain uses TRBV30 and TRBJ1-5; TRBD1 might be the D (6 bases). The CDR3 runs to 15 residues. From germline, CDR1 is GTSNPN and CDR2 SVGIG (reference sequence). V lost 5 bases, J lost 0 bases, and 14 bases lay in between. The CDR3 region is CAWEDSALSNQPQHF. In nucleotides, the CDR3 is TGTGCCTGGGAGGACAGTGCCCTTAGCAATCAGCCCCAGCATTTT.

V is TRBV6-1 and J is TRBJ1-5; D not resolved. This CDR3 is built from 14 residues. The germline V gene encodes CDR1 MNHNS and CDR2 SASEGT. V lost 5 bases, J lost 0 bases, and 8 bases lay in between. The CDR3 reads CASSSRYSNQPQHF. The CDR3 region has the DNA TGTGCCAGCAGTTCCAGGTATAGCAATCAGCCCCAGCATTTT.

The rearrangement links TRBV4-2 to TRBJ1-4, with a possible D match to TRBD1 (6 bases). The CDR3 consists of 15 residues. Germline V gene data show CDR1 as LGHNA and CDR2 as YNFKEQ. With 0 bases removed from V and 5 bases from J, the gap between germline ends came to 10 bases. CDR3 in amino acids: CASSQEDRWNEKLFF. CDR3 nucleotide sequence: TGTGCCAGCAGCCAAGAGGACAGATGGAATGAAAAACTGTTTTTT.

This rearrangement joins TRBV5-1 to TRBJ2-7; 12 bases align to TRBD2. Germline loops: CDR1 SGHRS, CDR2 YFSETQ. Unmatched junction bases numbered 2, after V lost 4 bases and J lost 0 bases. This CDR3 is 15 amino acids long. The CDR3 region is CASSQTSGSSYEQYF. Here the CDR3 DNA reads TGCGCCAGCAGCCAGACTAGCGGGAGCTCCTACGAGCAGTACTTC.